This T cell receptor beta chain was recovered during a study of early T cells in non-severe SARS-CoV-2 infection. Unique molecular identifiers were added to individual cDNA molecules. TCRdb itself ran the 5' RACE reads through MiXCR, one entry per CDR3 protein. This sample has roughly 30,000 distinct CDR3 sequences, with about 4.5% found just once. Trimming removed 0 bases from V and 0 bases from J, with 6 bases in between. In germline, CDR1 is LGHNA, CDR2 YSLEER. This CDR3 contains 15 residues. The sample was whole blood. The V gene is TRBV4-3, the J gene TRBJ1-3; D is uncertain. This TCR derives from an adult who was a healthcare worker with PCR-confirmed SARS-CoV-2 infection or an uninfected control (not recorded which). The CDR3 region is CASSQEGSSGNTIYF. The CDR3 nucleotides are TGCGCCAGCAGCCAAGAAGGCAGCTCTGGAAACACCATATATTTT.